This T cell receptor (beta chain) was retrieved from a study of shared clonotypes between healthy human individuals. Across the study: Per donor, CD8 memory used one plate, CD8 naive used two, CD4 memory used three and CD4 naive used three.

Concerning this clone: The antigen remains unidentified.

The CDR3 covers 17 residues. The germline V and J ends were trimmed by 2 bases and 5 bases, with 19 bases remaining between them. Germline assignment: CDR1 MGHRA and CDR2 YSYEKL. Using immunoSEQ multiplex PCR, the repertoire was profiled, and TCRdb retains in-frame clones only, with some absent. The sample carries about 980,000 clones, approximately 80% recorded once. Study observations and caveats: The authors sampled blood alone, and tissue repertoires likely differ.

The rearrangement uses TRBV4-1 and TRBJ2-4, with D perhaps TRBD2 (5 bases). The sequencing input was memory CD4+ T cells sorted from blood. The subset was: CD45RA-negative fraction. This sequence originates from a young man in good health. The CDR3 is CASSQPGLGEGQNIQYF. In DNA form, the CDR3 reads TGCGCCAGCAGCCAACCTGGGTTGGGTGAGGGCCAAAACATTCAGTACTTC.